The source of this TCR beta chain is a study of blood T cell repertoires in COVID-19. The V end lost 3 bases, the J end lost 6 bases, and 10 bases lay between the germline ends. This CDR3 spans 13 amino acids. Germline V gene sequence: CDR1 SGDLS, CDR2 YYNGEE. Sequenced by immunoSEQ multiplex PCR; TCRdb stores in-frame clones only, minus some. The sample holds roughly 400,000 clones, roughly 91% seen once. Source material: PBMCs or T cells enriched from blood (not recorded which). The chain combines TRBV9 with TRBJ1-3; weak D call: TRBD1 (5 bases). This sequence was found in a woman in her thirties who had recovered from COVID-19. In nucleotides, the CDR3 is TGTGCCAGCAGCGAGGGGCCCCTAAACACCATATATTTT. This gives the protein CASSEGPLNTIYF.